The 20 T cell receptor beta chains below come from one sample, sequenced in a study of cytomegalovirus exposure and HLA in healthy donors. The primer mix had 60 Vbeta and 13 Jbeta primers. Here immunoSEQ multiplex PCR was the method, and the copy in TCRdb shows in-frame clones only, minus some. The data contain 200,000 to 300,000 clones, 70% to 90% of them singletons. The material sequenced was PBMCs. The receptors derive from a girl aged 2 to 10 in good health and CMV-seronegative.

V is TRBV6-5 and J is TRBJ1-3; no clear D. The CDR3 has 14 amino acids. V lost 7 bases and J 7 bases, leaving 17 bases between the germline ends. Germline CDR1 is MNHEY and CDR2 is SVGAGI. The CDR3 nucleotides read TGTGCCAGCACCCAAACCGCGGATGGGAACACCATATATTTT. It encodes CASTQTADGNTIYF.

The chain employs TRBV5-4 and TRBJ2-2; TRBD2 matches 9 bases. The germline V gene has CDR1 SGHNT and CDR2 YYREEE (reference sequence). J was trimmed by 6 bases and V by 4 bases; bases with no gene match: 10. The CDR3 runs to 16 residues. CDR3 protein: CASSPVERGVSGELFF. The CDR3 DNA reads TGTGCCAGCAGCCCGGTCGAGCGGGGGGTTTCCGGGGAGCTGTTTTTT.

The V gene is TRBV5-1, the J gene TRBJ2-4, with TRBD2 matching 9 bases. V was pared by 5 bases and J by 8 bases, with 8 bases of the junction left unmatched. The CDR3 has 14 amino acids. Germline assignment: CDR1 SGHRS and CDR2 YFSETQ. The CDR3 loop reads CASSSAGGTDIQYF. CDR3 sequence (DNA): TGCGCCAGCAGTTCAGCGGGGGGCACGGACATTCAGTACTTC.

The J gene is TRBJ1-2, the V gene TRBV19, with 10 bases identical to TRBD1. V lost 3 bases and J lost 4; bases outside the gene matches: 2. The germline V gene has CDR1 LNHDA and CDR2 SQIVND (reference sequence). The CDR3 length is 14 residues. CDR3 loop: CASSMRTGGYGYTF. The CDR3 bases are TGTGCCAGTAGTATGCGGACAGGGGGCTATGGCTACACCTTC.

This clone was counted only a few times. The rearrangement links TRBV2 to TRBJ2-5, with D tentatively TRBD2 (7 bases). The germline V gene encodes CDR1 SNHLY and CDR2 FYNNEI. The CDR3 extends over 13 amino acids. Trimming took off 10 bases at V and 4 bases at J, with 16 bases between the two ends. The CDR3 region is CAITWGGAETQYF. The CDR3 bases are TGTGCCATCACGTGGGGGGGCGCAGAGACCCAGTACTTC. Full variable domain (remainder filled in from reference TRBV2 and TRBJ2-5): EPEVTQTPSHQVTQMGQEVILRCVPISNHLYFYWYRQILGQKVEFLVSFYNNEISEKSEIFDDQFSVERPDGSNFTLKIRSTKLEDSAMYFCAITWGGAETQYFGPGTRLLVL.

This rearrangement joins TRBV6-6 to TRBJ1-5; D is undetermined. V lost 8 bases to trimming and J lost 3 bases, with 11 bases between them. CDR1 is MNHNY, CDR2 SVGAGI, per germline (reference sequence). CDR3 size: 13 residues. CDR3 in amino acids: CASSRSDNQPQHF. DNA for the CDR3: TGTGCCAGCTCAAGGAGTGACAATCAGCCCCAGCATTTT.

The CDR3 coding sequence is TGTGCCAGCAGTTACGTCAAAGCGGGAGACTACAATGAGCAGTTCTTC. It is translated as CASSYVKAGDYNEQFF. V usage is TRBV6-5 and J usage is TRBJ2-1, with 8 bases identical to TRBD2. The V gene's germline CDR1 is MNHEY and CDR2 SVGAGI. V lost 2 bases to trimming and J lost 3 bases; unmatched junction nucleotides: 6. This CDR3 spans 16 amino acids.

This clone was seen a single time. The chain combines TRBV5-4 with TRBJ2-2; D is possibly TRBD2 (6 bases). In germline, CDR1 is SGHNT, CDR2 YYREEE (reference sequence). The ends were cut back, 0 bases at V and 1 base at J, with 7 bases in the middle. The CDR3 has 15 residues. The CDR3 reads CASSLGTKNTGELFF. In nucleotides, the CDR3 is TGTGCCAGCAGCTTGGGGACTAAGAACACCGGGGAGCTGTTTTTT.

The V and J genes are TRBV30 and TRBJ2-7; 7 positions match TRBD2. The length of the CDR3 is 14 residues. The V gene end was trimmed by 3 bases and the J gene end by 2 bases; junction bases not matched to a gene: 7. Germline CDR1 is GTSNPN and CDR2 is SVGIG (reference sequence). Here the CDR3 reads CAWRGRARTYEQYF. CDR3 bases: TGTGCCTGGAGGGGGAGGGCCCGAACCTACGAGCAGTACTTC. The whole variable domain, remainder taken from reference TRBV30 and TRBJ2-7, is SQTIHQWPATLVQPVGSPLSLECTVEGTSNPNLYWYRQAAGRGLQLLFYSVGIGQISSEVPQNLSASRPQDRQFILSSKKLLLSDSGFYLCAWRGRARTYEQYFGPGTRLTVT.

This rearrangement joins TRBV5-1 to TRBJ2-7; D possibly corresponds to TRBD2 (6 bases). The ends were cut back, 4 bases at V and 3 bases at J, with 14 bases in the middle. Germline V gives CDR1 SGHRS, CDR2 YFSETQ. The CDR3 has 14 amino acids. The CDR3 region is CASSDSYSGYEQYF. Written as DNA, the CDR3 is TGCGCCAGCAGCGACAGTTATAGCGGCTACGAGCAGTACTTC.

In its sample, this clone was seen a few times. This chain links TRBV6-4 with TRBJ1-4; 8 bases are a match to TRBD1. There are 13 residues in the CDR3. Germline V gene data show CDR1 as MRHNA and CDR2 as SNTAGT. Unmatched junction bases numbered 5, after V lost 7 bases and J lost 7 bases. The CDR3 protein is CASNPDRAEKLFF. The CDR3 DNA sequence: TGTGCCAGCAACCCGGACAGGGCTGAAAAACTGTTTTTT.

The chain is built from TRBV11-2 and TRBJ1-2, with 10 bases that match TRBD1. This CDR3 spans 14 amino acids. After removal of 1 base from V and 4 bases from J, the junction contained 0 bases not matched to a gene. Germline V gene data show CDR1 as SGHAT and CDR2 as FQNNGV. The CDR3 here is CASSLGTGGYGYTF. The CDR3 bases are TGTGCCAGCAGCTTAGGGACAGGGGGCTATGGCTACACCTTC.

The V call is TRBV4-1, the J call TRBJ1-5; a possible D gene is TRBD1 (6 bases). The germline V gene encodes CDR1 MGHRA and CDR2 YSYEKL. The CDR3 is 16 residues long. Trimming removed 0 bases from V and 2 bases from J, with 11 bases in between. DNA for the CDR3: TGCGCCAGCAGCCAAGAAACCAGGGGTGGCAATCAGCCCCAGCATTTT. Encoded protein: CASSQETRGGNQPQHF.

The chain links TRBV25-1 to TRBJ2-1; TRBD2 matches 7 bases. CDR3 length: 15 residues. The V gene's germline CDR1 is MGHDK and CDR2 SYGVNS. The V gene end was trimmed by 4 bases and the J gene end by 0 bases; junction bases not matched to a gene: 3. The CDR3 is CASSGRESSYNEQFF. DNA of the CDR3: TGTGCCAGCAGTGGGCGGGAGAGCTCCTACAATGAGCAGTTCTTC.

The sample holds one count of this clone. The chain couples TRBV2 to TRBJ2-5; possible D gene TRBD2, 6 bases. Trimming pared 6 bases from V and 3 bases from J, leaving 11 bases between. The CDR3 is 13 amino acids. Germline assignment: CDR1 SNHLY and CDR2 FYNNEI. The CDR3 loop reads CASRKTREETQYF. CDR3 DNA sequence: TGTGCCAGCAGGAAGACTAGAGAAGAGACCCAGTACTTC.

The J gene is TRBJ2-1, the V gene TRBV6-1; 10 nucleotides match TRBD2. Trimming cost V 3 bases and J 4 bases; bases outside gene matches: 3. The CDR3 covers 15 residues. Per germline, CDR1 MNHNS and CDR2 SASEGT. Here the CDR3 DNA reads TGTGCCAGCAGTGATAGGACTAGCGGATACAATGAGCAGTTCTTC. The encoded protein is CASSDRTSGYNEQFF.

This clone was seen a handful of times. This chain joins TRBV6-1 and TRBJ2-7; 10 bases map to TRBD1. The CDR3 covers 14 residues. Losses at the gene ends were 6 bases for V and 3 bases for J; bases not matched to a gene: 5. Germline lookup yields CDR1 MNHNS and CDR2 SASEGT. As DNA, the CDR3 is TGTGCCAGCAGCGCGGGGGACAGGGGCTACGAGCAGTACTTC. As protein: CASSAGDRGYEQYF.

This clone was counted only a few times. CDR3 residues: CASSLREGSGRSVYNEQFF. The CDR3 DNA reads TGTGCCAGCAGCTTAAGGGAGGGTAGCGGGAGATCGGTCTACAATGAGCAGTTCTTC. The chain joins TRBV7-6 to TRBJ2-1; 9 positions match TRBD2. This CDR3 is built from 19 residues. V was pared by 2 bases and J by 3 bases, with 14 bases of the junction left unmatched. Germline lookup yields CDR1 SGHVS and CDR2 FNYEAQ.

This chain links TRBV10-1 with TRBJ2-5, with a tentative D call TRBD1 (6 bases). There are 14 residues in the CDR3. V lost 3 bases, J lost 1 base, and 9 bases lay in between. Germline values: CDR1 WNHNN, CDR2 SYGVQD (reference sequence). The DNA of the CDR3 is TGCGCCAGCAGTGAACAGGGTTTCCAAGAGACCCAGTACTTC. Amino acid sequence: CASSEQGFQETQYF.

The CDR3 DNA follows: TGTGCCAGTAGTATATGGCCCAATGAGCAGTTCTTC. This encodes CASSIWPNEQFF. This sequence joins TRBV19 and TRBJ2-1; no firm D call. Germline CDR1 and CDR2: LNHDA and SQIVND (reference sequence). Deletions cut 2 bases from V and 6 bases from J, with 5 bases between. There are 12 residues in the CDR3. The full variable domain, its missing parts supplied by reference TRBV19 and TRBJ2-1, is DGGITQSPKYLFRKEGQNVTLSCEQNLNHDAMYWYRQDPGQGLRLIYYSQIVNDFQKGDIAEGYSVSREKKESFPLTVTSAQKNPTAFYLCASSIWPNEQFFGPGTRLTVL.